This TCR beta chain was recorded in a study of T cell clonotyping in hematopoietic cell transplantation. General observations from the study: Cells were unsorted, so CD4 and CD8 contributions were not separated. Pathologically expanded recipient clonotypes increased progressively from day 30 to day 180 as diversity fell. Higher Inverse Simpson Index values in graft donor and pretransplant recipient predicted broader posttransplant TCR diversity.

Between the trimmed V and J ends, which lost 0 bases and 3 bases, there was a span of 14 bases. The CDR3 has 16 residues. Germline CDR1 is MNHNY and CDR2 is SVGAGI (reference sequence). A word on this clone: Its antigen remains unidentified.

Produced via immunoSEQ multiplex PCR; TCRdb's table is partial and in-frame only. The sample gives some 17,000 clones, 70% to 75% of which show up once; roughly a tenth is in the top ten. The TCR was taken from a woman aged 55-69 years in good health. Some clones in this sample may be carry-over from other donors' samples. What was sequenced was peripheral blood mononuclear cells. The V call is TRBV6-6, the J call TRBJ2-5, with D possibly being TRBD1 or TRBD2 (6 bases each). Here the CDR3 DNA reads TGTGCCAGCAGTTACTCGAGTCGGGGGCTAGAAGAGACCCAGTACTTC. As protein: CASSYSSRGLEETQYF.